This record looks at one TCR beta chain sequence and its context. This entry belongs to a study of blood T cell repertoires in COVID-19. The wider study: Italy, Spain and the United States were the sources of the convalescent and acute COVID-19 samples. Sources were T cells, B-cell-depleted T cells, or PBMCs; the material itself was cDNA or gDNA.

Original processing methods: Estimates of nucleated cell counts were drawn from the amplification of reference gene primers. Profiling relied on immunoSEQ multiplex PCR, and the TCRdb table lists in-frame clones only, not all of them. V, J and clone size were drawn from that table, and D and trimming were deduced from the DNA. This table has fewer than 250,000 clones, almost 85% appearing once. The sequence came from a man between 50 and 59 years old with acute or convalescent COVID-19. Sequenced input: peripheral blood.

This chain's CDR3 is CASSQYGTSREDGVPPYNEQFF. The DNA of the CDR3 is TGCGCCAGCAGCCAGTATGGTACTAGCCGGGAGGATGGAGTCCCCCCCTACAATGAGCAGTTCTTC. V and J are TRBV4-1 and TRBJ2-1, with TRBD2 matching 7 bases. From germline, CDR1 is MGHRA and CDR2 YSYEKL. This CDR3 contains 22 residues. The J segment lost 2 bases and the V segment lost 3 bases, leaving 25 bases of the junction unmatched.